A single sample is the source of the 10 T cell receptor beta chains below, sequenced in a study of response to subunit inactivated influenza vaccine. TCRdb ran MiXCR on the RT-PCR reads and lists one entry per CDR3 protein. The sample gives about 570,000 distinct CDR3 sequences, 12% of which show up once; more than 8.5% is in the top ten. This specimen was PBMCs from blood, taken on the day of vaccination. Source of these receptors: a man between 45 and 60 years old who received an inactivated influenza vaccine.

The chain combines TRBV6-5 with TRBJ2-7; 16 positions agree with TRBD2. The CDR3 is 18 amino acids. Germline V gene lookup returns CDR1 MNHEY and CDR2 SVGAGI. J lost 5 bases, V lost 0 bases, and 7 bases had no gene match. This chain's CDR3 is CASSYSLQGLAGGNEQYF. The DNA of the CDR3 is TGTGCCAGCAGTTACTCATTGCAGGGACTAGCGGGAGGGAACGAGCAGTACTTC.

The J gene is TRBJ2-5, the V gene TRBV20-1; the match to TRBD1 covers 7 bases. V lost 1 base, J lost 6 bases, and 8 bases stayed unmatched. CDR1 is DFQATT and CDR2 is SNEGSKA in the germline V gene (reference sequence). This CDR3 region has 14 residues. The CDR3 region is CSARVGQATQTQYF. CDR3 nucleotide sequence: TGCAGTGCTAGAGTAGGACAGGCGACCCAGACCCAGTACTTC.

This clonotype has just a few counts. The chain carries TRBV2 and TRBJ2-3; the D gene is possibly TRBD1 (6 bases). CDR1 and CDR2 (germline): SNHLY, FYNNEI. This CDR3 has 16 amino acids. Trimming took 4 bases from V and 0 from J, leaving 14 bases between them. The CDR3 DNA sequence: TGTGCCAGCAGTGTGGGACAATTTTCTAGCACAGATACGCAGTATTTT. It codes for CASSVGQFSSTDTQYF.

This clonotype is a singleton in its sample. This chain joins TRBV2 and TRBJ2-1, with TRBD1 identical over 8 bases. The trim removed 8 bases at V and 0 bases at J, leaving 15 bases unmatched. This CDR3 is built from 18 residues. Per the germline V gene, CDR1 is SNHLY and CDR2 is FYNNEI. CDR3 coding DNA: TGTGCCAGCCGAGGGGTCATTCAGGGGGCTTTCTCCTACAATGAGCAGTTCTTC. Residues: CASRGVIQGAFSYNEQFF. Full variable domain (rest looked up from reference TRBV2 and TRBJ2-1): EPEVTQTPSHQVTQMGQEVILRCVPISNHLYFYWYRQILGQKVEFLVSFYNNEISEKSEIFDDQFSVERPDGSNFTLKIRSTKLEDSAMYFCASRGVIQGAFSYNEQFFGPGTRLTVL.

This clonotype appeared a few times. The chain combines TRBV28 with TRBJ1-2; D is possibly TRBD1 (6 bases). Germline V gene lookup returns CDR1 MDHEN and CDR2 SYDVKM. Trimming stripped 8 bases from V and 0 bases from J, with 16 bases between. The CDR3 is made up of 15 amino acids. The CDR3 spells CASQPGTSTNYGYTF. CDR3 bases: TGTGCCAGCCAACCAGGGACATCCACTAACTATGGCTACACCTTC.

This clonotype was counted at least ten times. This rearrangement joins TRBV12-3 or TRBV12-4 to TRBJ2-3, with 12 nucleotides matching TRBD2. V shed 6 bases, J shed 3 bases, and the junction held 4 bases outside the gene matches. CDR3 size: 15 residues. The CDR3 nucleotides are TGTGCCAGCAGAACGACTAGCGGGGGAACAGATACGCAGTATTTT. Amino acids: CASRTTSGGTDTQYF.

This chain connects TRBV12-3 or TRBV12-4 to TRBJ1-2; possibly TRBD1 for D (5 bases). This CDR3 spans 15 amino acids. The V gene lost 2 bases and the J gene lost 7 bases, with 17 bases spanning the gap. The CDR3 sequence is CASSLSGRGVGGYTF. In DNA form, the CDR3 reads TGTGCCAGCAGTTTATCCGGCCGGGGGGTCGGTGGCTACACCTTC.

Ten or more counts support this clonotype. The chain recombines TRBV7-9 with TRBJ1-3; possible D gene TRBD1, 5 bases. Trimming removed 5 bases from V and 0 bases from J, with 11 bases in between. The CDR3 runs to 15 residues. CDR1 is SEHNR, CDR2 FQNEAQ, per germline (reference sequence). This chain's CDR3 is CASSHTGSSGNTIYF. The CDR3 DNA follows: TGTGCCAGCAGCCATACAGGATCCTCTGGAAACACCATATATTTT.

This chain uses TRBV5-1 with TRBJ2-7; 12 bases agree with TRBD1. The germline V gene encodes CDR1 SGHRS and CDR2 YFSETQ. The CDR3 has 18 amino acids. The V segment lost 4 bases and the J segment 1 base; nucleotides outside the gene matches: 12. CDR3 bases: TGCGCCAGCAGCATCGGCCCGGGACAGGGGGCAAATTCCTACGAGCAGTACTTC. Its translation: CASSIGPGQGANSYEQYF.

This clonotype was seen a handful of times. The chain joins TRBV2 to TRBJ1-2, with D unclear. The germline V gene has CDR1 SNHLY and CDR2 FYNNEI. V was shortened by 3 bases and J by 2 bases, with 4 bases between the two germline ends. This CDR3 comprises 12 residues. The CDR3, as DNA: TGTGCCAGCAGTGACGGGAACTATGGCTACACCTTC. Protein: CASSDGNYGYTF.